The T cell receptor (beta chain) under discussion was sequenced for a study of cytomegalovirus exposure and HLA in healthy donors. PCR primers comprised 60 Vbeta and 13 Jbeta primers. This table comes from immunoSEQ multiplex PCR, and its TCRdb copy is limited to in-frame clones, with some not included. The sample includes roughly 100,000 clones, around 77% of them seen just once. Study results and caveats: Analyses of presence/absence relied on an assumption of roughly uniform sequencing depth across donors.

Points on this clone: Antigen specificity is unknown.

Germline assignment: CDR1 MDHEN and CDR2 SYDVKM. Deletions cut 4 bases from V and 2 bases from J, with 15 bases between. CDR3 length: 15 residues. Sequenced: PBMCs. The rearrangement joins TRBV28 to TRBJ2-7; D perhaps matches TRBD2 (6 bases). The receptor comes from a male donor in good health and CMV-seropositive. This CDR3 reads CASSYSSGLTYEQYF. The DNA of the CDR3 is TGTGCCAGCAGTTATTCCAGCGGGTTAACCTACGAGCAGTACTTC.